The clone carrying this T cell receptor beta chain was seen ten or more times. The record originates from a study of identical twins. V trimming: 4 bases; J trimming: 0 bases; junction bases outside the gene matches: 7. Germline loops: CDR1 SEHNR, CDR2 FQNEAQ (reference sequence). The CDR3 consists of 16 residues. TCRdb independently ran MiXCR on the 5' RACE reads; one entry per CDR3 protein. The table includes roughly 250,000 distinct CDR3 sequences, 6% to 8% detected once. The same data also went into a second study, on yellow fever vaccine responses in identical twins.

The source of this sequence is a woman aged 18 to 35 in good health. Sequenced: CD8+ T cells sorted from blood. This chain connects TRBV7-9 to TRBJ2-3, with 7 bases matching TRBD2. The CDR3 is CASSWSAGTSTDTQYF. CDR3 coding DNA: TGTGCCAGCAGCTGGTCAGCGGGAACTAGCACAGATACGCAGTATTTT.